The sample holds many counts of the clone carrying this T cell receptor beta chain. The antigen is not known. This entry comes from a study of T cells in Graves' hyperthyroidism and ophthalmopathy. Whole-study context: Peripheral blood was obtained at initial diagnosis, preceding any treatment. Whole-study results and caveats: Patients with ophthalmopathy were separated from those with stable hyperthyroidism by a 13 V-J model. Appearing also in blood were most of the thyroid clonotypes expanded above 0.001.

Per germline, CDR1 MNHNS and CDR2 SASEGT. V lost 4 bases, J lost 6 bases, and 13 bases lay in between. This CDR3 is 13 amino acids long. TCR beta CDR3 regions were amplified from RNA. An initial round of RT-PCR targeting the TCR CDR3 relied on the HTBI primer set. TCRdb fed the multiplex PCR reads into MiXCR, producing one record per CDR3 protein. The top ten hold around 4.1% of the sample, which has 550,000 to 700,000 distinct CDR3 sequences, roughly 15% seen once. The study included ophthalmopathy patients with Clinical Activity Score at least 3, NOSPECS grade at least 4 and duration under 3 months.

The chain uses TRBV6-1 and TRBJ2-7; tentative D call: TRBD2 (6 bases). The source is a woman aged 40 to 50 with Graves' ophthalmopathy. Sequencing used blood. CDR3 residues: CASSARRESEQYF. The CDR3 DNA reads as TGTGCCAGCAGTGCTCGGAGGGAAAGCGAGCAGTACTTC.